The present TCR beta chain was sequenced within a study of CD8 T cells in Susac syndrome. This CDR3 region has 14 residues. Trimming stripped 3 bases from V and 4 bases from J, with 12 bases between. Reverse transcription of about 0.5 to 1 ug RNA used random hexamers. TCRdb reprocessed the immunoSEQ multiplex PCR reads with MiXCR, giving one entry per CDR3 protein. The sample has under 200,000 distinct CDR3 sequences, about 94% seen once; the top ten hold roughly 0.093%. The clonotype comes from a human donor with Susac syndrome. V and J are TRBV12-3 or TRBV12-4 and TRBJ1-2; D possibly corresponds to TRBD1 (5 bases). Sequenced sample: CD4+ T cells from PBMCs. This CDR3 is CASSFGQGGYGYTF. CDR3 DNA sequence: TGTGCCAGCAGTTTTGGGCAGGGCGGCTATGGCTACACCTTC.